A selection of T cell receptor beta chains follows, all from one sample in a study of shared clonotypes between healthy human individuals. Clones were sequenced by immunoSEQ multiplex PCR, and TCRdb holds only the in-frame ones, with some missing. The sample includes about 710,000 clones, approximately 72% of them seen just once. The sample consisted of memory CD4+ T cells sorted from blood. The origin of the receptors is a woman in her 30s in good health. Both conserved end residues are trimmed from each CDR3. Clone size, where shown, is once, few, many, or a class for clones that have expanded.

v_gene,j_gene,abundance,CDR3aa
TRBV27,TRBJ1-2,-,ASGSGGVDWYGYT
TRBV5-3,TRBJ2-6,-,ARSPGGSSGSSGANVLT
TRBV10-1,TRBJ1-5,-,ASRESGDYSNQPQH
TRBV27,TRBJ2-7,-,ASSLSPGNSYEQY
TRBV5-3,TRBJ2-7,-,ARSLKGPSYEQY
TRBV7-2,TRBJ2-5,-,ASSSGGYETQY
TRBV5-6,TRBJ2-7,-,ASSLVTEPYEQY
TRBV25-1,TRBJ2-1,-,ASSEVGTDVNEQF
TRBV7-6,TRBJ1-4,-,ASSIGQGGNEKLF
TRBV28,TRBJ2-1,-,ASSLRGGSDEQF
TRBV28,TRBJ2-3,many,ASSFRNTQY
TRBV28,TRBJ1-2,-,ASSSNRGPSNYGYT
TRBV27,TRBJ2-2,-,ASSPGTTNTGELF
TRBV7-2,TRBJ2-7,few,ASSLVWSSSEQY
TRBV4-1,TRBJ2-1,-,ASSQDRLAGSYNEQF
TRBV2,TRBJ1-5,few,ASSERQGNQPQH
TRBV7-2,TRBJ1-2,-,ASSFATGGWSGYT
TRBV7-9,TRBJ2-7,-,ASARVSYEQY
TRBV19,TRBJ2-1,few,ASSSGERNEQF